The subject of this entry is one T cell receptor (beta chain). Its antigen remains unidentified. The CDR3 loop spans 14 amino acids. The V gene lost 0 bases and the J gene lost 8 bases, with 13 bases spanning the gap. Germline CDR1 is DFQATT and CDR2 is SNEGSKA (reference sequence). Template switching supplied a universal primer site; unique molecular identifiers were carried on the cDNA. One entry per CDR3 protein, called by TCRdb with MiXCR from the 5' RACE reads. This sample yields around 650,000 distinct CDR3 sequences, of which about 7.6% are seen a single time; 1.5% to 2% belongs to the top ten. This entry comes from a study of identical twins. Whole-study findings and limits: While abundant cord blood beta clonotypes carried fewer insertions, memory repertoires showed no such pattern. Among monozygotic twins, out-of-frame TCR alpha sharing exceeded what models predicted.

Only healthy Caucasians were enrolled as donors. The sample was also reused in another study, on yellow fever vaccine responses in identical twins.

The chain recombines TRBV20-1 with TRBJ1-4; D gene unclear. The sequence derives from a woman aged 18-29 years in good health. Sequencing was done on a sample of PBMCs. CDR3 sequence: CSARDNLSSEKLFF. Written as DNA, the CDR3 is TGCAGTGCTAGAGATAACCTAAGTTCGGAAAAACTGTTTTTT.